The T cell receptor beta chain under discussion was sequenced for a study of human T cells and chemical hapten exposure. From germline, CDR1 is MDHEN and CDR2 SYDVKM. The CDR3 runs 18 residues. Trimming removed 3 bases from V and 2 bases from J, with 20 bases in between. This clonotype was seen more than once but under ten times. TCRdb called the RACE reads again in MiXCR, with one record for every CDR3 protein. The sample holds roughly 180,000 distinct CDR3 sequences, 20% to 25% seen once. Time point of the sample: patch test 1, 2 weeks after DPC sensitization. Stated treatment: therapeutic diphenylcyclopropenone sensitization with weekly scalp DPC.

The material was whole blood, obtained in connection with sensitization to the hapten diphenylcyclopropenone (DPC). The receptor was derived from a woman in her fifties or sixties with alopecia areata. Some clones in this sample may be carry-over from other donors' samples. The V gene is TRBV28, the J gene TRBJ2-1, with no clear D. The CDR3 loop is CASSFSRGPGRTYNEQFF. CDR3 nucleotides: TGTGCCAGCAGTTTCTCTCGAGGCCCCGGACGAACCTACAATGAGCAGTTCTTC.